This TCR beta chain is drawn from a study of cytomegalovirus exposure and HLA in healthy donors. At the level of the study: Clustering assigned about 76% of the roughly 370 genotyped donors to the Caucasian-associated ancestry cluster. Study findings and constraints: In an earlier analysis, productive rearrangement rates for most beta V segments clustered near 87% or 30%. An assumption of roughly uniform sequencing depth across donors underlay the presence/absence analyses. In a later analysis, across HLA loci, associated TCR counts were highest for DRB1, lowest for HLA-C.

Notes on this clone: The antigen is undetermined.

With 60 Vbeta and 13 Jbeta primers, the PCR was carried out. Using immunoSEQ multiplex PCR, the repertoire was profiled, and TCRdb retains in-frame clones only, with some absent. The sample contains 85,000 to 95,000 clones, around 70% of which appear only once. The germline gives CDR1 SGHVS, CDR2 FQNEAQ. V dropped 3 bases and J dropped 7; count of bases not matched to a gene: 5. The CDR3 spans 14 residues. The rearrangement links TRBV7-8 to TRBJ1-2; 10 bases match TRBD1. The sample consisted of PBMCs. The receptor comes from a man aged 30 to 39 in good health and CMV-seropositive. CDR3 in DNA: TGTGCCAGCAGCTTCGGACAGGGGGAGGGTGGCTACACCTTC. This sequence encodes CASSFGQGEGGYTF. Complete variable domain (other parts from reference TRBV7-8 and TRBJ1-2): GAGVSQSPRYKVAKRGQDVALRCDPISGHVSLFWYQQALGQGPEFLTYFQNEAQLDKSGLPSDRFFAERPEGSVSTLKIQRTQQEDSAVYLCASSFGQGEGGYTFGSGTRLTVV.